This T cell receptor (beta chain) comes out of a study of CD8+CD57+ T cells in acquired aplastic anemia. For the study at large: When averaged, DNA from sorted CD4+ and CD8+ cells came to about 2.9 ug.

CDR3 and TCR beta VDJ profiling relied on genomic DNA as the template. TCRdb itself ran the reads through MiXCR, one entry per CDR3 protein. The sample yields about 180,000 distinct CDR3 sequences, nearly 65% seen once. Per germline, CDR1 DFQATT and CDR2 SNEGSKA (reference sequence). V was cut by 0 bases and J by 2 bases, with 11 bases left in between. This CDR3 comprises 14 residues. Only patients with CD8+CD57+ cell expansion on flow cytometry were chosen for sequencing. Patients were treatment-naive when blood was sampled. The sequence derives from a human donor with aplastic anemia. Material for sequencing was sorted CD4+, CD8+, or CD8+CD57+ T cells (not recorded which) from PBMCs. V is TRBV20-1 and J is TRBJ2-7; maybe TRBD2 (5 bases). Here the CDR3 DNA reads TGCAGTGCTAGAGATTTCGGGATACCCTACGAGCAGTACTTC. Translating gives CSARDFGIPYEQYF.